Shown below are 15 T cell receptor beta chains from a single sample sequenced in a study of T cells of healthy individuals. Using its own MiXCR run on the 5' RACE reads, TCRdb lists one record per CDR3 protein. Here the sample spans 65,000 to 95,000 distinct CDR3 sequences, approximately 4.8% being singletons. The receptors were gathered from a female donor in good health.

This clonotype was picked up a small number of times. The chain employs TRBV28 and TRBJ2-7, with 9 bases fitting TRBD1. The CDR3 sequence is 16 residues long. Germline-derived CDR1 and CDR2 are MDHEN and SYDVKM. With V trimmed by 3 bases and J by 5 bases, 11 bases remained unmatched. CDR3 nucleotides: TGTGCCAGCAGTTTGCGAACAGGGGGCTTGTTCAACGAGCAGTACTTC. This codes for CASSLRTGGLFNEQYF.

Here the CDR3 reads CASSSAQAYTGELFF. In DNA form, the CDR3 reads TGTGCCAGCAGTTCAGCTCAGGCTTATACCGGGGAGCTGTTTTTT. The gene calls are TRBV28 and TRBJ2-2, with D unclear. The CDR3 has 15 residues. V was cut by 4 bases and J by 5 bases, with 14 bases left in between. The V gene's germline CDR1 is MDHEN and CDR2 SYDVKM.

This clonotype was found many times. The V and J genes are TRBV11-2 and TRBJ1-3; weak D call: TRBD1 (5 bases). The CDR3 spans 15 residues. Trimming stripped 6 bases from V and 0 bases from J, with 12 bases between. In germline, CDR1 is SGHAT, CDR2 FQNNGV. This CDR3 reads CASSLQDTSGNTIYF. The CDR3 DNA is TGTGCCAGCAGTTTACAGGACACCTCTGGAAACACCATATATTTT.

The chain uses TRBV4-1 and TRBJ2-5; D unclear. The germline V and J ends were trimmed by 1 base and 3 bases, with 9 bases remaining between them. CDR1 is MGHRA, CDR2 YSYEKL, per germline. CDR3 length equals 14 residues. The CDR3: CASSQVASEETQYF. CDR3 DNA sequence: TGCGCCAGCAGCCAAGTTGCTTCCGAAGAGACCCAGTACTTC.

This clonotype appeared many times. This chain connects TRBV30 to TRBJ1-5, with 7 bases matching TRBD1. The trim removed 2 bases at V and 3 bases at J, leaving 1 base unmatched. The germline V gene encodes CDR1 GTSNPN and CDR2 SVGIG (reference sequence). This CDR3 has 13 residues. In DNA, the CDR3 is TGTGCCTGGAGTACAGGGGTCAATCAGCCCCAGCATTTT. This sequence encodes CAWSTGVNQPQHF. The full variable domain, its missing parts supplied by reference TRBV30 and TRBJ1-5, is SQTIHQWPATLVQPVGSPLSLECTVEGTSNPNLYWYRQAAGRGLQLLFYSVGIGQISSEVPQNLSASRPQDRQFILSSKKLLLSDSGFYLCAWSTGVNQPQHFGDGTRLSIL.

This clonotype has a handful of counts. The chain is built from TRBV20-1 and TRBJ2-1, with 8 bases lining up with TRBD2. The CDR3 consists of 13 residues. The V segment lost 0 bases and the J segment 11 bases; nucleotides outside the gene matches: 6. Germline lookup yields CDR1 DFQATT and CDR2 SNEGSKA (reference sequence). CDR3: CSAREPGLAKQFF. The CDR3 DNA reads TGCAGTGCTAGAGAACCAGGACTAGCAAAGCAGTTCTTC.

The table lists this clonotype with many counts. This sequence joins TRBV2 and TRBJ2-6; D remains ambiguous. Germline assignment: CDR1 SNHLY and CDR2 FYNNEI. V was cut by 6 bases and J by 4 bases, with 4 bases left in between. The CDR3 extends over 12 amino acids. CDR3 sequence: CASRAGANVLTF. For the CDR3, the DNA is TGTGCCAGCAGGGCGGGGGCCAACGTCCTGACTTTC.

This clonotype was seen many times. The chain couples TRBV29-1 to TRBJ2-2; TRBD2 agrees at 14 bases. Germline V gives CDR1 SQVTM, CDR2 ANQGSEA. The V gene end was trimmed by 7 bases and the J gene end by 5 bases; junction bases not matched to a gene: 9. This CDR3 has 16 amino acids. CDR3 residues: CSAGTSGGPTTGELFF. The CDR3 DNA reads TGCAGCGCTGGGACTAGCGGGGGACCCACGACCGGGGAGCTGTTTTTT.

V and J are TRBV2 and TRBJ2-4; D possibly corresponds to TRBD2 (5 bases). V lost 8 bases to trimming and J lost 9 bases, with 14 bases between them. Germline-derived CDR1 and CDR2 are SNHLY and FYNNEI. The CDR3 is made up of 12 amino acids. The CDR3 nucleotides read TGTGCCAGCGAGGGAGAAGGGAGCATTCAGTACTTC. Protein: CASEGEGSIQYF.

This clonotype was seen a few times. The chain combines TRBV5-4 with TRBJ2-7; the D gene is possibly TRBD2 (5 bases). CDR3 length equals 15 residues. CDR1 SGHNT and CDR2 YYREEE come from the germline V gene (reference sequence). V was shortened by 5 bases and J by 6 bases, with 21 bases between the two germline ends. CDR3 region: CASSLNFPPRAEQYF. The CDR3 nucleotides read TGTGCCAGCAGTCTTAACTTTCCCCCGAGGGCCGAGCAGTACTTC.

This clonotype was detected a few times. V is TRBV7-2 and J is TRBJ2-7; tentative D call: TRBD1 (6 bases). Trimming left V 5 bases short and J 2 bases short, with 19 bases between. CDR3 size: 16 residues. From germline, CDR1 is SGHTA and CDR2 FQGNSA. The CDR3 sequence is CASSLTGFTTTYEQYF. In nucleotides, the CDR3 is TGTGCCAGCAGCCTGACAGGATTTACGACCACCTACGAGCAGTACTTC. Full variable domain (outside the CDR3, taken from reference TRBV7-2 and TRBJ2-7): GAGVSQSPSNKVTEKGKDVELRCDPISGHTALYWYRQSLGQGLEFLIYFQGNSAPDKSGLPSDRFSAERTGGSVSTLTIQRTQQEDSAVYLCASSLTGFTTTYEQYFGPGTRLTVT.

This CDR3 is CASSLSEQGFNYGYTF. CDR3 coding DNA: TGTGCCAGCAGCTTATCGGAACAGGGTTTTAACTATGGCTACACCTTC. The chain couples TRBV7-9 to TRBJ1-2, with D perhaps TRBD1 (6 bases). Trimming cost V 2 bases and J 1 base, with 14 bases left between them. The germline V gene encodes CDR1 SEHNR and CDR2 FQNEAQ (reference sequence). The CDR3 has 16 residues.

The V gene is TRBV5-1, the J gene TRBJ1-1; 7 bases line up with TRBD1. Losses at the gene ends were 4 bases for V and 2 bases for J; bases not matched to a gene: 11. Per germline, CDR1 SGHRS and CDR2 YFSETQ. The CDR3 spans 16 residues. The CDR3, as DNA: TGCGCCAGCAGCCCGCCTATTACAGGGGCAAACACTGAAGCTTTCTTT. Its translation is CASSPPITGANTEAFF.

In its sample, this clonotype was seen many times. V gene TRBV20-1 combines with J gene TRBJ1-5; perhaps TRBD1 as D (6 bases). The CDR3 consists of 14 residues. Germline V gene data show CDR1 as DFQATT and CDR2 as SNEGSKA (reference sequence). V was pared by 2 bases and J by 5 bases, with 13 bases between. CDR3 coding DNA: TGCAGTGCTAGAAGGGGGGCCCGTTATCAGCCCCAGCATTTT. Encoded protein: CSARRGARYQPQHF.

This clonotype was detected many times. This sequence joins TRBV5-1 and TRBJ1-1; D is undetermined. Between the trimmed V and J ends, which lost 0 bases and 1 base, there was a span of 7 bases. Germline loops: CDR1 SGHRS, CDR2 YFSETQ. The CDR3 is 14 residues long. CDR3 nucleotide sequence: TGCGCCAGCAGCTTGGACAGACCGAACACTGAAGCTTTCTTT. Amino acids: CASSLDRPNTEAFF. Variable domain in full (rest from reference TRBV5-1 and TRBJ1-1): KAGVTQTPRYLIKTRGQQVTLSCSPISGHRSVSWYQQTPGQGLQFLFEYFSETQRNKGNFPGRFSGRQFSNSRSEMNVSTLELGDSALYLCASSLDRPNTEAFFGQGTRLTVV.